A selection of T cell receptor beta chains follows, all from one sample in a study of beta chain features in type 1 diabetes. Repertoires were generated with immunoSEQ multiplex PCR, while TCRdb's copy carries only in-frame clones and drops some. The sample yields under 800,000 clones, less than 20% seen once. Sequences were obtained from naive CD4+ T cells from blood. These receptors originate from a man in his late teens or twenties in good health. Both conserved end residues are part of each CDR3. D genes are given only for firm matches. Size is stated for part of the rows, as once, few or many counts, or as a class when the clone is expanded.

d_gene	v_gene	j_gene	abundance	CDR3aa	CDR3nt
-	TRBV25-1	TRBJ2-1	-	CASSEKPHEQFF	TGTGCCAGCAGTGAGAAGCCGCATGAGCAGTTCTTC
TRBD1	TRBV13	TRBJ1-5	-	CASSLRRGRSGNQPQHF	TGTGCCAGCAGCCTCCGCAGGGGGCGGTCAGGCAATCAGCCCCAGCATTTT
-	TRBV7-2	TRBJ1-5	-	CASSLVAGGASNQPQHF	TGTGCCAGCAGCTTAGTTGCGGGGGGCGCGAGCAATCAGCCCCAGCATTTT
TRBD2	TRBV30	TRBJ2-7	-	CAWNGGGNGQYF	TGTGCCTGGAACGGGGGAGGGAACGGGCAGTACTTC
-	TRBV7-2	TRBJ1-2	few	CASSLAGSKRGINYGYTF	TGTGCCAGCAGCTTAGCTGGATCCAAACGAGGAATTAACTATGGCTACACCTTC
-	TRBV18	TRBJ2-4	-	CASSPRHLLAKNIQYF	TGTGCCAGCTCACCGCGACATCTCTTAGCCAAAAACATTCAGTACTTC
-	TRBV6-5	TRBJ2-7	few	CASSYLPSGSYEQYF	TGTGCCAGCAGTTACCTGCCCAGCGGGTCATACGAGCAGTACTTC
TRBD2	TRBV7-3	TRBJ2-3	few	CASSYGLVPDTQYF	TGTGCCAGCAGCTACGGACTAGTCCCAGATACGCAGTATTTT
-	TRBV10-3	TRBJ1-4	few	CAISTNRDGKLFF	TGTGCCATCAGTACAAACAGGGACGGGAAACTGTTTTTT
TRBD1	TRBV28	TRBJ1-2	-	CASSSTGQSNYGYTF	TGTGCCAGCAGCTCGACAGGGCAGTCTAACTATGGCTACACCTTC
TRBD1	TRBV7-6	TRBJ2-7	-	CASKSWTGNHEQYF	TGTGCCAGCAAATCGTGGACAGGGAACCACGAGCAGTACTTC
TRBD2	TRBV7-9	TRBJ2-3	-	CASSGLAGDSDTQYF	TGTGCCAGCAGCGGACTAGCGGGAGATTCAGATACGCAGTATTTT
TRBD1	TRBV7-6	TRBJ1-3	few	CASSRGAGQVASGNTIYF	TGTGCCAGCAGCCGGGGGGCGGGACAGGTCGCTTCTGGAAACACCATATATTTT
TRBD1	TRBV29-1	TRBJ2-5	few	CSGQRDREETQYF	TGCAGCGGTCAAAGGGACAGAGAAGAGACCCAGTACTTC
TRBD1	TRBV10-3	TRBJ2-1	few	CAISEEGAYFLGEQFF	TGTGCCATCAGTGAGGAGGGGGCCTATTTTTTGGGTGAGCAGTTCTTC
TRBD1	TRBV11-3	TRBJ2-3	-	CASSFKGRGLGTDTQYF	TGTGCCAGCAGCTTTAAGGGCAGGGGGCTCGGCACAGATACGCAGTATTTT
TRBD2	TRBV7-2	TRBJ2-5	few	CASSLPTSGRQETQYF	TGTGCCAGCAGCTTACCGACTAGCGGTCGACAAGAGACCCAGTACTTC
TRBD2	TRBV5-4	TRBJ2-7	-	CASSSPATSGSYEQYF	TGTGCCAGCAGCTCTCCGGCGACTAGCGGGAGTTACGAGCAGTACTTC
-	TRBV6-5	TRBJ1-4	-	CANSRGDEKLFF	TGTGCCAACAGCCGGGGGGATGAAAAACTGTTTTTT
-	TRBV7-2	TRBJ1-4	few	CASSLEGQRNEKLFF	TGTGCCAGCAGCTTAGAGGGGCAGCGTAATGAAAAACTGTTTTTT
-	TRBV7-2	TRBJ2-1	few	CASSLGQGRYNEQFF	TGTGCCAGCAGCTTAGGTCAGGGAAGGTACAATGAGCAGTTCTTC
-	TRBV7-2	TRBJ2-1	few	CASSLLTGRGEQFF	TGTGCCAGCAGCTTGTTGACGGGTCGGGGTGAGCAGTTCTTC
-	TRBV28	TRBJ2-2	few	CASKGQGPTGELFF	TGTGCCAGCAAGGGGCAGGGGCCCACCGGGGAGCTGTTTTTT
TRBD1	TRBV28	TRBJ2-3	few	CASSSRDRGQKDTQYF	TGTGCCAGCAGCTCCCGGGACAGGGGGCAAAAAGATACGCAGTATTTT
TRBD2	TRBV5-1	TRBJ2-7	few	CASSWTPGTSGFEQYF	TGCGCCAGCAGCTGGACTCCCGGGACTAGCGGCTTCGAGCAGTACTTC
TRBD1	TRBV28	TRBJ2-1	-	CASSFSGQAQNEQFF	TGTGCCAGCAGTTTCTCCGGACAGGCGCAAAATGAGCAGTTCTTC
-	TRBV13	TRBJ1-2	-	CASSLRGYTF	TGTGCCAGCAGCTTAAGGGGCTACACCTTC
-	TRBV28	TRBJ1-2	-	CASRRTEYYGYTF	TGTGCCAGCAGGAGGACAGAGTACTATGGCTACACCTTC
-	TRBV7-9	TRBJ2-7	-	CASSLSGSHEQYF	TGTGCCAGCAGCCTTAGCGGCAGCCACGAGCAGTACTTC
TRBD1	TRBV7-3	TRBJ2-2	-	CASSRTGFEELFF	TGTGCCAGCAGCCGGACAGGGTTCGAGGAGCTGTTTTTT
TRBD1	TRBV10-3	TRBJ1-2	-	CAISAESTGVYGYTF	TGTGCCATCAGTGCAGAATCGACAGGGGTGTATGGCTACACCTTC
TRBD1	TRBV13	TRBJ2-5	-	CASSYRPGTGEETQYF	TGTGCCAGCAGCTACCGACCCGGGACAGGGGAAGAGACCCAGTACTTC
-	TRBV2	TRBJ2-1	few	CASRMARLLIYNEQFF	TGTGCCAGCAGGATGGCGAGGCTACTGATCTACAATGAGCAGTTCTTC
TRBD1	TRBV7-2	TRBJ2-6	few	CASSPQGALLAGANVLTF	TGTGCCAGCAGCCCACAGGGGGCGCTACTGGCTGGGGCCAACGTCCTGACTTTC